This T cell receptor (beta chain) was documented in a study of T-cell reconstitution after alpha-beta-depleted transplantation in children. Study results and caveats: Day-60 TCRbeta diversity that was high in some patients was derived from surviving recipient T cells and thymic progenitors. Among T cells one year after transplant, newly produced cells accounted for most counts and diversity.

Preparation of the TCRbeta library used unique molecular identifiers. TCRdb reanalysed the PCR reads using MiXCR and keeps one entry per CDR3 protein. The repertoire holds under 850,000 distinct CDR3 sequences, with around 14% as singletons. This clonotype was detected ten times or more. Its antigen is undetermined. The length of the CDR3 is 16 residues. Trimming left V 0 bases short and J 3 bases short, with 12 bases between. Germline V CDR1 and CDR2: SGHRS, YFSETQ. The sequence came from a girl aged 2-10 years with congenital amegakaryocytic thrombocytopenia, due to receive a stem cell transplant. The sample consisted of PBMCs, taken before TCRalphabeta/CD19-depleted stem cell transplant. The chain employs TRBV5-1 and TRBJ2-2; the D gene is possibly TRBD2 (5 bases). The CDR3 protein is CASSLGESDYTGELFF. The DNA for the CDR3 is TGCGCCAGCAGCTTGGGGGAGTCTGATTACACCGGGGAGCTGTTTTTT.